This is a list of T cell receptor beta chains from one sample in a study of T cell responses to AZD1222 COVID-19 vaccine. Measured with immunoSEQ multiplex PCR; TCRdb has only the in-frame clones, and not every one. The sample shows around 100,000 clones, nearly 90% of them seen only once. Specimen: peripheral blood, collected 28 days after the second AZD1222 dose. These receptors originate from an adult who received the AZD1222 COVID-19 vaccine. The CDR3 runs from the conserved cysteine through the conserved F or W. D genes are given only for firm matches. Size is stated for part of the rows, as once, few or many counts, or as a class when the clone is expanded.

CASSLQGTGANVLTF,TGCGCCAGCAGCTTACAGGGAACTGGGGCCAACGTCCTGACTTTC,15,TRBV5-1,NA,TRBJ2-6,NA
CSASPGQVQETQYF,TGCAGTGCTAGTCCGGGACAGGTTCAAGAGACCCAGTACTTC,14,TRBV20-1,TRBD1,TRBJ2-5,once
CASTPGTGGYNEQFF,TGTGCCAGCACCCCCGGGACAGGGGGCTACAATGAGCAGTTCTTC,15,TRBV7-3,TRBD1,TRBJ2-1,NA
CASSLVGSSGSEQFF,TGTGCCAGCAGCTTAGTAGGGTCTAGCGGGAGTGAGCAGTTCTTC,15,TRBV7-8,TRBD2,TRBJ2-1,NA
CASSLSIRGGPLGISPLHF,TGTGCCAGCAGTTTATCGATTCGAGGGGGCCCCCTGGGAATTTCACCCCTCCACTTT,19,TRBV27,TRBD1,TRBJ1-6,NA
CASSLGEPGQGAFEAFF,TGTGCCAGCAGCTTGGGTGAACCGGGACAGGGGGCTTTCGAAGCTTTCTTT,17,TRBV5-4,TRBD1,TRBJ1-1,NA
CATSLTDTQYF,TGTGCCACCAGCTTAACAGATACGCAGTATTTT,11,TRBV24-1,NA,TRBJ2-3,NA
CASSRGQGSGNTIYF,TGTGCCAGCAGCCGGGGACAGGGCTCTGGAAACACCATATATTTT,15,TRBV6-5,TRBD1,TRBJ1-3,NA
CASSLALGGAYGYTF,TGTGCCAGCAGCTTAGCGCTCGGGGGCGCCTATGGCTACACCTTC,15,TRBV7-2,NA,TRBJ1-2,NA
CASSVAGMRTEAFF,TGTGCCAGCAGCGTGGCAGGGATGAGGACTGAAGCTTTCTTT,14,TRBV9,NA,TRBJ1-1,NA
CASSLMGTGGISYEQYF,TGTGCCAGCAGCTTAATGGGGACAGGGGGCATCTCCTACGAGCAGTACTTC,17,TRBV7-9,TRBD1,TRBJ2-7,NA
CAISESGQSEAFF,TGTGCCATCAGTGAGTCGGGACAGTCTGAAGCTTTCTTT,13,TRBV10-3,TRBD1,TRBJ1-1,NA
CASSLGRSNYGYTF,TGTGCCAGCAGCTTAGGCAGATCTAACTATGGCTACACCTTC,14,TRBV7-8,NA,TRBJ1-2,NA
CASSLEDRETQYF,TGTGCCAGCAGCTTAGAAGACAGAGAGACCCAGTACTTC,13,TRBV7-2,NA,TRBJ2-5,NA
CASSIDLSRDLPYEQYF,TGTGCCAGTAGTATAGATCTTAGCAGGGACCTACCCTACGAGCAGTACTTC,17,TRBV19,NA,TRBJ2-7,NA
CASSPDRSGNEQFF,TGCGCCAGCAGCCCGGACAGGTCTGGTAATGAGCAGTTCTTC,14,TRBV4-1,TRBD1,TRBJ2-1,NA
CATSSGTAYEAFF,TGTGCCACCAGCAGCGGGACAGCTTATGAAGCTTTCTTT,13,TRBV15,TRBD1,TRBJ1-1,once
CASSQDLFRVNTEAFF,TGCGCCAGCAGCCAAGACTTATTTCGAGTGAACACTGAAGCTTTCTTT,16,TRBV4-1,NA,TRBJ1-1,NA
CASSMGQNQPQHF,TGTGCCAGCAGCATGGGACAGAATCAGCCCCAGCATTTT,13,TRBV2,TRBD1,TRBJ1-5,NA
CASSQSIGQARGYTF,TGTGCCAGCAGCCAATCGATCGGACAGGCTAGAGGCTACACCTTC,15,TRBV16,TRBD1,TRBJ1-2,NA
CSASLRTGGWDSPLHF,TGCAGTGCTAGTCTTCGGACAGGGGGCTGGGATTCACCCCTCCACTTT,16,TRBV20-1,TRBD1,TRBJ1-6,NA
CASSPGIAGGSAYEQYF,TGTGCCAGCAGTCCCGGAATAGCGGGAGGTTCTGCCTACGAGCAGTACTTC,17,TRBV13,TRBD2,TRBJ2-7,NA
CASSVGGNSAYEQYF,TGTGCCAGCAGCGTCGGAGGTAACTCAGCCTACGAGCAGTACTTC,15,TRBV9,NA,TRBJ2-7,NA
CASKSGSGPGEQYF,TGCGCCAGCAAAAGCGGGAGTGGGCCGGGGGAGCAGTACTTC,14,TRBV5-1,TRBD2,TRBJ2-7,NA
CAWSVTGITDQPQHF,TGTGCCTGGAGTGTAACAGGGATAACGGATCAGCCCCAGCATTTT,15,TRBV30,NA,TRBJ1-5,NA
CSVSGTGEKLFF,TGCAGCGTATCGGGGACAGGTGAAAAACTGTTTTTT,12,TRBV29-1,TRBD1,TRBJ1-4,NA
CASSLQPGTVNTEAFF,TGCGCCAGCAGCTTACAGCCAGGGACGGTAAACACTGAAGCTTTCTTT,16,TRBV5-1,NA,TRBJ1-1,NA
CASSPVREMKGYTF,TGTGCCAGCAGTCCAGTCCGGGAGATGAAAGGCTACACCTTC,14,TRBV6-5,NA,TRBJ1-2,NA
CASSVADNPGGNTIYF,TGTGCCAGCAGCGTAGCTGACAACCCAGGCGGAAACACCATATATTTT,16,TRBV9,NA,TRBJ1-3,once
CASSPPRQSSYNEQFF,TGTGCCAGCAGCCCGCCCCGGCAGAGCTCCTACAATGAGCAGTTCTTC,16,TRBV27,NA,TRBJ2-1,NA
CASNSGSSGANVLTF,TGTGCCAGCAACAGCGGCTCATCTGGGGCCAACGTCCTGACTTTC,15,TRBV11-2,NA,TRBJ2-6,NA
CASSADRDEQYF,TGTGCCAGCAGTGCGGACAGGGACGAGCAGTACTTC,12,TRBV2,TRBD1,TRBJ2-7,NA